The rows below give T cell receptor beta chains drawn from one sample of a study of T-cell reconstitution after alpha-beta-depleted transplantation in children. One entry per CDR3 protein results from TCRdb running MiXCR on the PCR reads. The sample lists about 150,000 distinct CDR3 sequences; 11% were seen once. The specimen was PBMCs, collected before TCRalphabeta/CD19-depleted stem cell transplant. The receptors here all came from a boy aged 2 to 10 with acute myeloid leukemia, due to receive a stem cell transplant. Both conserved end residues are part of each CDR3. A D gene is named only where the DNA matches it firmly. Rows give clone size only sometimes, using once, few, many, or a class for an expanded clone.

>TRBV5-1|many|TRBJ1-2|TRBD1
CASSQGQSGGYTF
TGCGCCAGCAGCCAGGGACAGTCGGGTGGCTACACCTTC
>TRBV15|many|TRBJ2-3|-
CATSRGTESTDTQYF
TGTGCCACCAGCAGAGGGACGGAATCCACAGATACGCAGTATTTT
>TRBV28|many|TRBJ2-3|-
CASSSSLGVTDTQYF
TGTGCCAGCAGTTCCTCCCTAGGAGTCACAGATACGCAGTATTTT
>TRBV5-1|many|TRBJ1-1|TRBD1
CASTTQGSEAFF
TGCGCCAGCACCACACAGGGGTCTGAAGCTTTCTTT
>TRBV28|many|TRBJ2-7|-
CASIQGYEQYF
TGTGCCAGCATACAGGGCTACGAGCAGTACTTC
>TRBV9|many|TRBJ1-2|TRBD1
CASSTGQGADYGYTF
TGTGCCAGCAGCACGGGACAGGGGGCCGACTATGGCTACACCTTC
>TRBV6-2/TRBV6-3|many|TRBJ1-5|-
CASSYREGNQPQHF
TGTGCCAGCAGTTACAGGGAGGGCAATCAGCCCCAGCATTTT
>TRBV27|-|TRBJ2-7|-
CASSPAWVYEQYF
TGTGCCAGCAGTCCCGCTTGGGTCTACGAGCAGTACTTC
>TRBV3-1|many|TRBJ1-1|-
CASSQTWANTEAFF
TGTGCCAGCAGCCAAACGTGGGCGAACACTGAAGCTTTCTTT
>TRBV12-3/TRBV12-4|many|TRBJ2-7|-
CASSYLGGDEQYF
TGTGCCAGCAGTTACTTAGGGGGGGACGAGCAGTACTTC